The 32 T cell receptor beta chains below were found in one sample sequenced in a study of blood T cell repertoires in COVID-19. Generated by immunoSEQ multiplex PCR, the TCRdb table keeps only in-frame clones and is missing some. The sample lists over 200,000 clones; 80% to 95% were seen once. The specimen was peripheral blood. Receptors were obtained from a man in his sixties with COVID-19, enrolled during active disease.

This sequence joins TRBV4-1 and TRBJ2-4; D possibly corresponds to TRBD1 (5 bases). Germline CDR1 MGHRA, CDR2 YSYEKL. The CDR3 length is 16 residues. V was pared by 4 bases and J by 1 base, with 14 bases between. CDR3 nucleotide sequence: TGCGCCAGCAGCCGCCTCTCAGGGCTGGCCAAAAACATTCAGTACTTC. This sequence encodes CASSRLSGLAKNIQYF.

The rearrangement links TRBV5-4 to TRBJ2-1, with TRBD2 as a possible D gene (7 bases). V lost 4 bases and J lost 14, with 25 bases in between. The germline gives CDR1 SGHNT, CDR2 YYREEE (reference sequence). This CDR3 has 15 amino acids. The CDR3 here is CASSPRREGLGGEFF. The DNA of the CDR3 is TGTGCCAGCAGCCCCCGGAGGGAGGGCCTAGGGGGAGAGTTCTTC.

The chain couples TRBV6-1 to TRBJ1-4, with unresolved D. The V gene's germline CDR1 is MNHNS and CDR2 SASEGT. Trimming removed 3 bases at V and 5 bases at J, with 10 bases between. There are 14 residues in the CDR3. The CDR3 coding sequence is TGTGCCAGCAGTGAGACAAGATCCAATGAAAAACTGTTTTTT. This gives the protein CASSETRSNEKLFF.

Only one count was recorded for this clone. The CDR3 DNA sequence: TGTGCCAGCTCACCACTTGGTTTAACAGGGCTGATGAACACTGAAGCTTTCTTT. It yields the protein CASSPLGLTGLMNTEAFF. V is TRBV18 and J is TRBJ1-1; tentatively, D is TRBD1 (6 bases). CDR3 length equals 18 residues. V was cut by 1 base and J by 0 bases, with 18 bases left in between. In germline, CDR1 is KGHSH, CDR2 LQKENI. Full variable domain (outside the CDR3, taken from reference TRBV18 and TRBJ1-1): NAGVMQNPRHLVRRRGQEARLRCSPMKGHSHVYWYRQLPEEGLKFMVYLQKENIIDESGMPKERFSAEFPKEGPSILRIQQVVRGDSAAYFCASSPLGLTGLMNTEAFFGQGTRLTVV.

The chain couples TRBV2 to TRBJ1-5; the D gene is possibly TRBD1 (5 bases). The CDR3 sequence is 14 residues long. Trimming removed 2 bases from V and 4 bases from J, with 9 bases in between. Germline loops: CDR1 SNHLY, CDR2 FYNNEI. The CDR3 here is CASSEPGGNQPQHF. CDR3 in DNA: TGTGCCAGCAGTGAACCCGGGGGGAATCAGCCCCAGCATTTT.

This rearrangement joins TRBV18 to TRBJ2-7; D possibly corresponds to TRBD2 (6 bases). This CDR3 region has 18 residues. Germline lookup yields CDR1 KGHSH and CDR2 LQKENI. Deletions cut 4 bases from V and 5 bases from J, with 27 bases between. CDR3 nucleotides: TGTGCCAGCTCACTACTGGTAGGAGGGGCAAGCCCCTCGGACGAGCAGTACTTC. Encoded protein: CASSLLVGGASPSDEQYF.

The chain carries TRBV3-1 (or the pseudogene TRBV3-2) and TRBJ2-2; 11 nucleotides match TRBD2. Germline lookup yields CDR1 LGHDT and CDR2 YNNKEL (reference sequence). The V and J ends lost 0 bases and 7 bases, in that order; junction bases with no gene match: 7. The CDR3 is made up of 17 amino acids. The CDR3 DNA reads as TGTGCCAGCAGCCAAGAAACACTAGCGGGAGTGGTCGGGGAGCTGTTTTTT. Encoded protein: CASSQETLAGVVGELFF.

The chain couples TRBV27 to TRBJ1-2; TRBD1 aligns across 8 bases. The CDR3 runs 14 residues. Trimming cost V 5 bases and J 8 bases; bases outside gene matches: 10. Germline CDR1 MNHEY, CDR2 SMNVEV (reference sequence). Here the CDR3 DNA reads TGTGCCAGCAGTCCTCGGACAGGGATAGGCGGCTACACCTTC. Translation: CASSPRTGIGGYTF.

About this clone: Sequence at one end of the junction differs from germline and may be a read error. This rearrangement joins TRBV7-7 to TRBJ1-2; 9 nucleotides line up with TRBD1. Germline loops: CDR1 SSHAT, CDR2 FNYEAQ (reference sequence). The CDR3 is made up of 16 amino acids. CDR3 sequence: CASSFQPPGQGNGYTF. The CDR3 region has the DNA TGTGCTAGCAGCTTCCAACCCCCGGGACAGGGAAATGGCTACACCTTC.

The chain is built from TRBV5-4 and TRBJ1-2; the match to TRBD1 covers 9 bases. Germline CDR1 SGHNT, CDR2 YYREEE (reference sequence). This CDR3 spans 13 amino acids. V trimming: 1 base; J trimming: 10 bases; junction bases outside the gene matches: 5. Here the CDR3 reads CASSLRTGDVYTF. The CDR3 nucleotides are TGTGCCAGCAGCTTGCGGACAGGGGACGTCTACACCTTC.

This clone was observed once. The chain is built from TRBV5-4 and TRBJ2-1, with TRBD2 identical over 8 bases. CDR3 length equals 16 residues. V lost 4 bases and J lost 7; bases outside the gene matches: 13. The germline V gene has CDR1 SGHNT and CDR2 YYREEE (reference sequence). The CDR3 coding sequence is TGTGCCAGCAGCCCGGGGACTAGGAGGGTTAGAAATGAGCAGTTCTTC. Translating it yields CASSPGTRRVRNEQFF.

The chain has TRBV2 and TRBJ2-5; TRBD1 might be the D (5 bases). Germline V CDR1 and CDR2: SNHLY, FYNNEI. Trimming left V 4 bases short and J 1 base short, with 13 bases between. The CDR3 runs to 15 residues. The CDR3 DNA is TGTGCCAGCAGTGCTTCTCAGGGCCTCCAAGAGACCCAGTACTTC. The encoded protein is CASSASQGLQETQYF.

This CDR3 reads CASSLPLREQYF. The CDR3 coding sequence is TGTGCCAGCAGTTTGCCTTTGCGCGAGCAGTACTTC. The chain carries TRBV12-3 or TRBV12-4 and TRBJ2-7; no definite D call. This CDR3 has 12 amino acids. The germline V and J ends were trimmed by 3 bases and 6 bases, with 9 bases remaining between them.

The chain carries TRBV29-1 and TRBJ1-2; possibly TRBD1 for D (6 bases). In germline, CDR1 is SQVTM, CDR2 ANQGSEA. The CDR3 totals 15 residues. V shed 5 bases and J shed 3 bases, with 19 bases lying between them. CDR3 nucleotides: TGCAGCGTTTCGCCGGGACAACCATTGTACTATGGCTACACCTTC. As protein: CSVSPGQPLYYGYTF.

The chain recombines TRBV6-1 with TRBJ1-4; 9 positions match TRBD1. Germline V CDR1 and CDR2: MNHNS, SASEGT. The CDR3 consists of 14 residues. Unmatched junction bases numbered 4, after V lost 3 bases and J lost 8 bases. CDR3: CASSEGTGPEKLFF. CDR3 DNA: TGTGCCAGCAGTGAGGGGACAGGGCCGGAAAAACTGTTTTTT.

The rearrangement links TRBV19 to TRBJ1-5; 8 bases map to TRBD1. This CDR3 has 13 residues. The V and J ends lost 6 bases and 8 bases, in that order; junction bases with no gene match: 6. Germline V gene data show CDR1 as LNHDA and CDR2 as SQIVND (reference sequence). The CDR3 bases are TGTGCCAGTAGAACAGGGGGAAGGGAGCCCCAGCATTTT. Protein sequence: CASRTGGREPQHF.

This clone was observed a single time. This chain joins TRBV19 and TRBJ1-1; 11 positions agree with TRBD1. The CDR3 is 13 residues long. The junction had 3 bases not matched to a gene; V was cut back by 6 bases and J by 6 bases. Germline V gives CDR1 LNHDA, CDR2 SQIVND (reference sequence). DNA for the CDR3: TGTGCCAGTAGCCAGGGACAGGGGGCTGAAGCTTTCTTT. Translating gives CASSQGQGAEAFF.

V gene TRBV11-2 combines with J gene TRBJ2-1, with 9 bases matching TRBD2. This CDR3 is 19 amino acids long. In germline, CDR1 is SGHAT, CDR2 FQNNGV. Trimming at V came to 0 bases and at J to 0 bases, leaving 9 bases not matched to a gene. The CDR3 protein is CASSLDQTSGLSSYNEQFF. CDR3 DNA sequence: TGTGCCAGCAGCTTAGATCAAACTAGCGGGCTTAGCTCCTACAATGAGCAGTTCTTC.

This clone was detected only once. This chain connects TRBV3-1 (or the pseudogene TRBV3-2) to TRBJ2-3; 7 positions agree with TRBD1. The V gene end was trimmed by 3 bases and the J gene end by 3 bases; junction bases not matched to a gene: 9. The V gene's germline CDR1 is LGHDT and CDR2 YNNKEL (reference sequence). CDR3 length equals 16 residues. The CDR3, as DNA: TGTGCCAGCAGCCAGACCGGGACAGCTCGAACAGATACGCAGTATTTT. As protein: CASSQTGTARTDTQYF.

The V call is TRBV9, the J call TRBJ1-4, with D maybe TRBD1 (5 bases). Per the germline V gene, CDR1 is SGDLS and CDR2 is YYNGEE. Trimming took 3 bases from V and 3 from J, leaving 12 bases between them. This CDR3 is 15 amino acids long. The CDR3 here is CASSGNAGPNEKLFF. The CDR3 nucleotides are TGTGCCAGCAGCGGAAACGCGGGACCTAATGAAAAACTGTTTTTT.

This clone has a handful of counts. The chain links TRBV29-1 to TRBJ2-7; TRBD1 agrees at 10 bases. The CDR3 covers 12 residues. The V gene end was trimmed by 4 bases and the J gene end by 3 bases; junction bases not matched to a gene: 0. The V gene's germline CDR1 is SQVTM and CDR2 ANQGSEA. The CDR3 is CSVGTGGYEQYF. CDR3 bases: TGCAGCGTTGGGACAGGGGGCTACGAGCAGTACTTC.

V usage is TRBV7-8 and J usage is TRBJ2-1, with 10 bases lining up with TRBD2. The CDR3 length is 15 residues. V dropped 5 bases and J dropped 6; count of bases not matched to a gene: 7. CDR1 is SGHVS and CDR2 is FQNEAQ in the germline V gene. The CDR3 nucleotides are TGTGCCAGCAGCCTCAAACTAGCGGGGCGCAATGAGCAGTTCTTC. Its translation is CASSLKLAGRNEQFF.

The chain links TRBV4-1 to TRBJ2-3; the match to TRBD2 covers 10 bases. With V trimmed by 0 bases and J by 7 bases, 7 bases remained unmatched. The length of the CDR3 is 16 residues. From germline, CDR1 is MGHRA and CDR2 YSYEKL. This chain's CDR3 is CASSQDPGLASNTQYF. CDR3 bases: TGCGCCAGCAGCCAAGACCCGGGACTAGCGAGTAATACGCAGTATTTT.

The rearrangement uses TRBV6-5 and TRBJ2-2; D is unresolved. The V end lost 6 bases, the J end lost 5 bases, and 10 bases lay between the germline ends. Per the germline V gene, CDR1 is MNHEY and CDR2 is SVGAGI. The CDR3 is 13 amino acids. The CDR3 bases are TGTGCCAGCAGACCCACACAGACCGGGGAGCTGTTTTTT. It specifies CASRPTQTGELFF.

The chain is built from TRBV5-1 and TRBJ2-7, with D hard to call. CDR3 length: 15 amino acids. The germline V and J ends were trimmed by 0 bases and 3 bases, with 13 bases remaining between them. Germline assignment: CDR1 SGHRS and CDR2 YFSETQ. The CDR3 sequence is CASSLAESSFYEQYF. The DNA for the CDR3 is TGCGCCAGCAGCTTGGCCGAGAGTTCCTTCTACGAGCAGTACTTC.

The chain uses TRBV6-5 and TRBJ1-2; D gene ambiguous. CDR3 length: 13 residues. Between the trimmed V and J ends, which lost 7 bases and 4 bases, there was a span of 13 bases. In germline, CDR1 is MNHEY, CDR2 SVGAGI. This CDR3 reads CASNPTRGYGYTF. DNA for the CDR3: TGTGCCAGCAATCCGACCCGCGGCTATGGCTACACCTTC.

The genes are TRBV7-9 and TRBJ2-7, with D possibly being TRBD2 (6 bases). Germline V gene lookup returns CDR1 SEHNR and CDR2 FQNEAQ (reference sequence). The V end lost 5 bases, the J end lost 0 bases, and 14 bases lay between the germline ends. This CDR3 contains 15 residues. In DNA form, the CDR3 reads TGTGCCAGCAGCCACGGGGGTTATGTCTCCTACGAGCAGTACTTC. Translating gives CASSHGGYVSYEQYF.

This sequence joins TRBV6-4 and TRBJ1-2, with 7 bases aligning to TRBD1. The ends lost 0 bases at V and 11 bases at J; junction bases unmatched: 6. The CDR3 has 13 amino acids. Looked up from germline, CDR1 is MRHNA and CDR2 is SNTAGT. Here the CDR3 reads CASSDSLTGKYTF. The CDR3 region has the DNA TGTGCCAGCAGTGACTCGTTGACAGGGAAATACACCTTC.

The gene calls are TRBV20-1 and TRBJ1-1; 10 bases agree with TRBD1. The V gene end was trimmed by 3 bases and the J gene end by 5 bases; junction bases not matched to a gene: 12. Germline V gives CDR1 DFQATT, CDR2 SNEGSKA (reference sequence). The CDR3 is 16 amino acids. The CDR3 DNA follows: TGCAGTGCTAGTTACTGGGACAGGGGCGATGGTACTGAAGCTTTCTTT. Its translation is CSASYWDRGDGTEAFF.

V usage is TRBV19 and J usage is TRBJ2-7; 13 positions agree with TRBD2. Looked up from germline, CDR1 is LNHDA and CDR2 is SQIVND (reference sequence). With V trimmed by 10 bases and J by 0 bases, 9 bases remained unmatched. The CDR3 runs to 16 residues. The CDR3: CATSGLAGAFSYEQYF. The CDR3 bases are TGTGCCACCTCCGGACTAGCGGGGGCCTTCTCCTACGAGCAGTACTTC.

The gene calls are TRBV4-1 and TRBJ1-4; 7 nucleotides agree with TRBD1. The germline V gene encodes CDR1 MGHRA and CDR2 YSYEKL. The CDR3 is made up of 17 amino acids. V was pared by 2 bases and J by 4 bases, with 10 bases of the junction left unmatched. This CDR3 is CASSQSGRQGYNEKLFF. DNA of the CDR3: TGCGCCAGCAGCCAAAGCGGGAGACAGGGTTATAATGAAAAACTGTTTTTT.

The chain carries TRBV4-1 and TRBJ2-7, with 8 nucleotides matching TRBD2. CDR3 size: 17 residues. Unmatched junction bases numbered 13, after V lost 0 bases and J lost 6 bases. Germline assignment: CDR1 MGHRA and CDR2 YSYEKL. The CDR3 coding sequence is TGCGCCAGCAGCCAAGATTTCCGACGCGGGGGGCTCACCGAGCAGTACTTC. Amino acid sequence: CASSQDFRRGGLTEQYF.